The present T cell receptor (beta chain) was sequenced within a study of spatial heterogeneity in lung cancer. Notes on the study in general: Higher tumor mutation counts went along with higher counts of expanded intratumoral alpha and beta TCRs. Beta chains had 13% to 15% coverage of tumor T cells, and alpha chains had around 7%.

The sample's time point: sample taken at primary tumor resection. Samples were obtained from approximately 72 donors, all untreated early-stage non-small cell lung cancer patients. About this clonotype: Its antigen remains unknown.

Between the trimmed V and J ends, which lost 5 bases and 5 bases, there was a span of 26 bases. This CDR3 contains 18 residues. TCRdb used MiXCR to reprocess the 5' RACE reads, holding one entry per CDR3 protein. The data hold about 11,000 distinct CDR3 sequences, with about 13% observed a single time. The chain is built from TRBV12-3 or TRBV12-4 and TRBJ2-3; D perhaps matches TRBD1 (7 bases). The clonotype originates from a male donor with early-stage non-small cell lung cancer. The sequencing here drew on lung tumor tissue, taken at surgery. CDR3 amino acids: CASSGGTVPHRPRDTQYF. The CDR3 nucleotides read TGTGCCAGCAGTGGCGGGACAGTTCCCCATCGACCTCGAGATACGCAGTATTTT.